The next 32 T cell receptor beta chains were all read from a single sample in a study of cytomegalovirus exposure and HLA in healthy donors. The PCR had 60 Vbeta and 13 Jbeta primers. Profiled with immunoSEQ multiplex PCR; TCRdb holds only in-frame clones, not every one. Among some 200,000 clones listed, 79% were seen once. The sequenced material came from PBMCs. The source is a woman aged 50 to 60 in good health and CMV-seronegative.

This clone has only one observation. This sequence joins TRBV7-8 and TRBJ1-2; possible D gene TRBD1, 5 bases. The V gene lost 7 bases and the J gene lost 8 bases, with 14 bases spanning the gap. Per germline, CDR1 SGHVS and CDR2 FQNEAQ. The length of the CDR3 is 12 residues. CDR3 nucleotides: TGTGCCAGCACCCCGTACGGGGGGGGCTACACCTTC. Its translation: CASTPYGGGYTF.

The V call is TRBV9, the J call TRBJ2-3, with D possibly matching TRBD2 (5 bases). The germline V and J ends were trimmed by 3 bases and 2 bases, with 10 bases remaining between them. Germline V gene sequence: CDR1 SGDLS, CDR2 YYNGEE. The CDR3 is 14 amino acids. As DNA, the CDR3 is TGTGCCAGCAGCGACCGGGGTAACACAGATACGCAGTATTTT. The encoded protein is CASSDRGNTDTQYF.

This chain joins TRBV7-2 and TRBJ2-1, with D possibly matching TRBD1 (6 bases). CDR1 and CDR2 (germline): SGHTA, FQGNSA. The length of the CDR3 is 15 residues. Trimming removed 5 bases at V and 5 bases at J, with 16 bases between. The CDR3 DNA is TGTGCCAGCAGCCCGCACAGGGTGGGTAACAATGAGCAGTTCTTC. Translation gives CASSPHRVGNNEQFF.

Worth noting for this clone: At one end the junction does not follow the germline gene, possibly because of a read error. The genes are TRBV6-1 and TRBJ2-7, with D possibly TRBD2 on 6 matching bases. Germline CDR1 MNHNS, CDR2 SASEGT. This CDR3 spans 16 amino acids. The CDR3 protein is CAISESGLTSSYEQYF. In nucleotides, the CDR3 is TGTGCCATCAGTGAGTCGGGGTTGACTAGCTCCTACGAGCAGTACTTC.

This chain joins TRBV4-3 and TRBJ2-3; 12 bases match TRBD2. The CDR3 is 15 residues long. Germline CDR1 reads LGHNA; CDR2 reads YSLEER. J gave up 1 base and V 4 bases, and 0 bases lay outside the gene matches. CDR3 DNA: TGCGCCAGCAGCCGACTAGCGGGGGGCACAGATACGCAGTATTTT. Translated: CASSRLAGGTDTQYF.

This CDR3 reads CASSLATTGDFYNEQFF. CDR3 nucleotides: TGCGCCAGCAGCTTGGCAACGACAGGGGACTTCTACAATGAGCAGTTCTTC. This chain uses TRBV5-1 with TRBJ2-1, with 8 bases matching TRBD1. Germline trimming cut 0 bases from V and 3 bases from J; bases unmatched to any gene: 8. In germline, CDR1 is SGHRS, CDR2 YFSETQ. This CDR3 region has 17 residues.

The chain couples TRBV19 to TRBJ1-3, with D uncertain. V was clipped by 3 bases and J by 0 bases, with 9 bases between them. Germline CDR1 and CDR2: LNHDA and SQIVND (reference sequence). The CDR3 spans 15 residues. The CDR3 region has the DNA TGTGCCAGTAGTATGAGGAGCTTCTCTGGAAACACCATATATTTT. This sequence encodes CASSMRSFSGNTIYF.

CDR3 sequence reads: CASSPTGSSYEQYF. As DNA, the CDR3 is TGTGCCAGCAGTCCGACAGGGTCTTCCTACGAGCAGTACTTC. The chain joins TRBV6-5 to TRBJ2-7, with 7 bases identical to TRBD1. CDR3 length: 14 amino acids. The junction had 5 bases not matched to a gene; V was cut back by 5 bases and J by 1 base. The germline CDR1 and CDR2 sequences are MNHEY and SVGAGI.

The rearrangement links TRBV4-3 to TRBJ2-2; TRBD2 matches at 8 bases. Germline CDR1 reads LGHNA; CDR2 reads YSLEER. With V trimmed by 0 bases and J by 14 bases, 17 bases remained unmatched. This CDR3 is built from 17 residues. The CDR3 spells CASSQEEVAGSKRVLFF. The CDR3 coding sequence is TGCGCCAGCAGCCAAGAAGAGGTAGCGGGGTCAAAAAGGGTTCTGTTTTTT.

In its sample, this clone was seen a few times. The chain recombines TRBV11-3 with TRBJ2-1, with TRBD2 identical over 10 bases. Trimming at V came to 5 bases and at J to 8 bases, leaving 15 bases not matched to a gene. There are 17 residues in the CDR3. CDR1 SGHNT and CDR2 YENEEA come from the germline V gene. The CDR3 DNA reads TGTGCCAGCAGCGGAGGGGCTAGCGGGAGTGATGGCGATGAGCAGTTCTTC. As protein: CASSGGASGSDGDEQFF.

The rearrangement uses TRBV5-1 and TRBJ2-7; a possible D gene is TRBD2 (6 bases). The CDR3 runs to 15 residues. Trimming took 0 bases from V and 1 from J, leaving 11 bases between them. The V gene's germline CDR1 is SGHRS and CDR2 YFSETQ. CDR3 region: CASSLVGTPSYEQYF. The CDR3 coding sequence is TGCGCCAGCAGCTTGGTAGGGACTCCTTCCTACGAGCAGTACTTC.

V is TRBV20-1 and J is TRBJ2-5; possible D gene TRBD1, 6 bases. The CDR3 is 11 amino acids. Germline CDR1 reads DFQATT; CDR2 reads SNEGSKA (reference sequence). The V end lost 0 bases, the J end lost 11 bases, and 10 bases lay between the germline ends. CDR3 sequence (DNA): TGCAGTGCTAGAGATGGTACAGGGCAGTACTTC. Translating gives CSARDGTGQYF.

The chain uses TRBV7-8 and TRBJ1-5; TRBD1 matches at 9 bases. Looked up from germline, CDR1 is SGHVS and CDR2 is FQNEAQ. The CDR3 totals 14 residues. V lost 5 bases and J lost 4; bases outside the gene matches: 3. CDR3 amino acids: CASSVGTGNQPQHF. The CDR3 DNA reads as TGTGCCAGCAGCGTAGGGACAGGGAATCAGCCCCAGCATTTT.

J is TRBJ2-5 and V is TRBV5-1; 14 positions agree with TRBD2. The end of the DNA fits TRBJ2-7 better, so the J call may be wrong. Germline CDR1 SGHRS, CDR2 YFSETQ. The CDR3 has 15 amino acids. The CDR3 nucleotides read TGCGCCAGCAGCTTGGGACTAGCGGGAGGGTACGAGCAGTACTTC. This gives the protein CASSLGLAGGYEQYF.

CDR3 DNA sequence: TGTGCCAGCAGCCCAGACAGGGGGACTTATGGCTACACCTTC. Protein product: CASSPDRGTYGYTF. V usage is TRBV7-9 and J usage is TRBJ1-2, with 9 bases that match TRBD1. CDR1 and CDR2 from the germline V gene are SEHNR and FQNEAQ (reference sequence). V dropped 5 bases and J dropped 5; count of bases not matched to a gene: 6. This CDR3 contains 14 residues.

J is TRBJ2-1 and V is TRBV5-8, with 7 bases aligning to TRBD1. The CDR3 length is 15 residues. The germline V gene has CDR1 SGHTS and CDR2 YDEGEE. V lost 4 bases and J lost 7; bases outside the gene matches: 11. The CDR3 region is CASSPGQLQGNEQFF. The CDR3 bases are TGTGCCAGCAGCCCGGGACAGCTCCAGGGGAATGAGCAGTTCTTC.

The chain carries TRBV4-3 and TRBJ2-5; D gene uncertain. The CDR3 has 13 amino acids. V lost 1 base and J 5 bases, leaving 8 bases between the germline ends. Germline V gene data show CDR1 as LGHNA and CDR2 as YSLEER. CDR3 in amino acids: CASSQGNGETQYF. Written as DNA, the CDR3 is TGCGCCAGCAGCCAAGGAAATGGCGAGACCCAGTACTTC.

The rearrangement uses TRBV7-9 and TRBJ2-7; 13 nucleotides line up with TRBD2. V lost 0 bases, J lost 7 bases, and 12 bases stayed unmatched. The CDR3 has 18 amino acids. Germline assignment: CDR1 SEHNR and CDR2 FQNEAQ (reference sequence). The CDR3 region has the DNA TGTGCCAGCAGCTTAGCGCTAAGTGGACTAGCGGGAGAGAGGGAGCAGTACTTC. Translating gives CASSLALSGLAGEREQYF.

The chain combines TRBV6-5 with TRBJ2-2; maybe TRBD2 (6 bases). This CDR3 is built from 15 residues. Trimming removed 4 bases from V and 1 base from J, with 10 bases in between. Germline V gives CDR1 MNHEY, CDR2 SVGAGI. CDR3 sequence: CASSFGTQNTGELFF. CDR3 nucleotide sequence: TGTGCCAGCAGTTTCGGGACTCAGAACACCGGGGAGCTGTTTTTT.

The CDR3 DNA follows: TGTGCCAGCAGTTTCCTCGGGGGAAGGTACGAGCAGTACTTC. Translating it yields CASSFLGGRYEQYF. The chain employs TRBV28 and TRBJ2-7; tentatively, D is TRBD2 (6 bases). CDR3 length: 14 amino acids. The V and J ends lost 3 bases and 4 bases respectively, with 13 bases between them. CDR1 and CDR2 from the germline V gene are MDHEN and SYDVKM.

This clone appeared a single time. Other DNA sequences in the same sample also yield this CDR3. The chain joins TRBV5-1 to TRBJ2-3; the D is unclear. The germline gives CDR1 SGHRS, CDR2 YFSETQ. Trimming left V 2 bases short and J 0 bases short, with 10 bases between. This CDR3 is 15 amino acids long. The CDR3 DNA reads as TGCGCCAGCAGCTTAGGCGGCCTAAGCACAGATACGCAGTATTTT. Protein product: CASSLGGLSTDTQYF.

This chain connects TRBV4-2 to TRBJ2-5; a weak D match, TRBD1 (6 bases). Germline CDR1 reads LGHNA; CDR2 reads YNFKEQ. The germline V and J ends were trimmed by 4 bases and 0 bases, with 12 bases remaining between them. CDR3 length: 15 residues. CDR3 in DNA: TGTGCCAGCAGCCCATCGGACAGCCACCAAGAGACCCAGTACTTC. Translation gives CASSPSDSHQETQYF.

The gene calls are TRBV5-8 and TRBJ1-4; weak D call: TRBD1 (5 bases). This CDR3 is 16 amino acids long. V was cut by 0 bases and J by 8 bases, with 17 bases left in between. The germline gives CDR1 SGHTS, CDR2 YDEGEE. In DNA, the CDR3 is TGTGCCAGCAGCTTGGGTTTCCAGGGAGGTGAGGAAAAACTGTTTTTT. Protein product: CASSLGFQGGEEKLFF.

CDR3 region: CASSSRTAYYGYTF. The DNA of the CDR3 is TGTGCCAGTAGTTCTCGGACAGCTTACTATGGCTACACCTTC. The V and J genes are TRBV19 and TRBJ1-2; D possibly corresponds to TRBD1 (6 bases). This CDR3 contains 14 residues. Germline CDR1 is LNHDA and CDR2 is SQIVND (reference sequence). Trimming shortened V by 5 bases and J by 3 bases, and 13 bases separated the two germline ends.

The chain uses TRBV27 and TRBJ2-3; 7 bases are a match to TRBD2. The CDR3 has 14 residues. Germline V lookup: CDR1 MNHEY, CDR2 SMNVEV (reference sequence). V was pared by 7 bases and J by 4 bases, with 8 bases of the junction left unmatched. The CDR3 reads CASKTGGGSDTQYF. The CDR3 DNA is TGTGCCAGCAAAACGGGAGGAGGGTCAGATACGCAGTATTTT.

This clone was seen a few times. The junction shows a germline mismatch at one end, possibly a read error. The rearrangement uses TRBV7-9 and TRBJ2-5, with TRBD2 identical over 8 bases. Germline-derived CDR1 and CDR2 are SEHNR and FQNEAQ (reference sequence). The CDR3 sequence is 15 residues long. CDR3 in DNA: TGTTCCAGCAGCCCCGGGACTAGTGGTAGGGAGACCCAGTACTTC. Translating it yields CSSSPGTSGRETQYF.

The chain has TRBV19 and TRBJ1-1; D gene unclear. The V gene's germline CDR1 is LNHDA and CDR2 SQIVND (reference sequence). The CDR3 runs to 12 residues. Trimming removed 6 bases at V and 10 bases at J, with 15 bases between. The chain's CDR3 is CASSSQFSRAFF. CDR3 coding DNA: TGTGCCAGTAGCTCCCAGTTCTCACGAGCTTTCTTT.

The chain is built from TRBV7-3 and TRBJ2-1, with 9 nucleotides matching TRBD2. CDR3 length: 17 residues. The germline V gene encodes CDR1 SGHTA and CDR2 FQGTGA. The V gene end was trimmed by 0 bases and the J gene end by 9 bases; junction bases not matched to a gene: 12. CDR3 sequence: CASSLTSGAGGPSEQFF. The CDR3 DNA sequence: TGTGCCAGCAGCTTAACGAGTGGGGCGGGAGGGCCATCTGAGCAGTTCTTC.

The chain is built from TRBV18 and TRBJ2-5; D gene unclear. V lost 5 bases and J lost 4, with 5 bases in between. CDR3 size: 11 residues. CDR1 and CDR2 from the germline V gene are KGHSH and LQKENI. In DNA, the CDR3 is TGTGCCAGCTCAACAGTAGAGACCCAGTACTTC. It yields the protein CASSTVETQYF.

The CDR3 nucleotides are TGTGCCTCCAGGCGGGAGGGCCTCAATGAGCAGTTCTTC. This gives the protein CASRREGLNEQFF. V usage is TRBV9 and J usage is TRBJ2-1, with 9 nucleotides matching TRBD2. CDR1 is SGDLS, CDR2 YYNGEE, per germline. V was pared by 10 bases and J by 6 bases, with 8 bases of the junction left unmatched. The CDR3 runs to 13 residues.

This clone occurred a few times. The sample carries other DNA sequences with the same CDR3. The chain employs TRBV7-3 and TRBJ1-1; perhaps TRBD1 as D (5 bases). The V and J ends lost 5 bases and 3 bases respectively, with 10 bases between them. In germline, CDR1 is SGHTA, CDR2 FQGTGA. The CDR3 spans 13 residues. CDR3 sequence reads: CASSRGSDTEAFF. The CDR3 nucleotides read TGTGCCAGCAGCAGGGGTTCGGACACTGAAGCTTTCTTT.

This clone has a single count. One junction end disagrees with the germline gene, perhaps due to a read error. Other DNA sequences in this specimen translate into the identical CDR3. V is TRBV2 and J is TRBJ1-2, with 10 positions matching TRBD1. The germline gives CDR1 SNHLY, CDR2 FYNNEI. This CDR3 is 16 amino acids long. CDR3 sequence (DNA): TGTGCCAGCTGCTCATCGGCGGGACAGGGGCGGTATGGCTATACCTTC. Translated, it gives CASCSSAGQGRYGYTF.